One and the same sample provided the 18 T cell receptor beta chains below, sequenced in a study of T cell clonotyping in hematopoietic cell transplantation. Profiled with immunoSEQ multiplex PCR; TCRdb holds only in-frame clones, not every one. This table holds around 11,000 clones, around nine tenths found once. The source material was PBMCs, sampled 180 days after allogeneic stem cell transplant. The receptors shown here come from a male patient aged 55-69 years who had an allogeneic stem cell transplant from an unrelated donor, so the T cells may come from the graft donor. Some clones in this sample may be carry-over from other donors' samples.

This clone was counted once. The chain joins TRBV9 to TRBJ2-2; tentatively, D is TRBD2 (6 bases). CDR3 size: 16 residues. Germline loops: CDR1 SGDLS, CDR2 YYNGEE. V lost 3 bases and J lost 2, with 14 bases in between. CDR3 amino acids: CASSGGPGTNTGELFF. For the CDR3, the DNA is TGTGCCAGCAGCGGTGGTCCAGGGACTAACACCGGGGAGCTGTTTTTT.

The chain is built from TRBV2 and TRBJ1-2; tentative D call: TRBD1 (5 bases). V gave up 0 bases and J gave up 4 bases, with 15 bases separating them. CDR1 SNHLY and CDR2 FYNNEI come from the germline V gene. The CDR3 length is 16 residues. The CDR3 DNA reads TGTGCCAGCAGTGAAGCGCTTCGGGACCGGTTCTATGGCTACACCTTC. Translating gives CASSEALRDRFYGYTF.

CDR3 in DNA: TGTGCCATCAGTGCCCATCCTCCTGGAAACACCATATATTTT. The encoded protein is CAISAHPPGNTIYF. The gene calls are TRBV10-3 and TRBJ1-3; D is ambiguous. Between the trimmed V and J ends, which lost 4 bases and 2 bases, there was a span of 9 bases. The germline CDR1 and CDR2 sequences are ENHRY and SYGVKD. This CDR3 spans 14 amino acids.

This clone was seen a few times. The chain carries TRBV4-3 and TRBJ2-7; 8 positions match TRBD1. The CDR3 sequence is 15 residues long. With V trimmed by 1 base and J by 4 bases, 6 bases remained unmatched. Germline V CDR1 and CDR2: LGHNA, YSLEER. The DNA of the CDR3 is TGCGCCAGCAGCCAAGGACAGGGGCCCTTTTACGAGCAGTACTTC. Encoded protein: CASSQGQGPFYEQYF.

The chain is built from TRBV11-1 and TRBJ1-1; D gene ambiguous. CDR1 SGHAT and CDR2 FQDESV come from the germline V gene (reference sequence). This CDR3 contains 15 residues. V was shortened by 3 bases and J by 0 bases, with 11 bases between the two germline ends. The CDR3: CASSFRVRVNTEAFF. In nucleotides, the CDR3 is TGTGCCAGCAGCTTCCGCGTCCGGGTGAACACTGAAGCTTTCTTT.

The V and J genes are TRBV11-2 and TRBJ2-7, with TRBD1 matching over 8 bases. The germline V gene has CDR1 SGHAT and CDR2 FQNNGV. V dropped 4 bases and J dropped 3; count of bases not matched to a gene: 5. CDR3 length: 14 amino acids. CDR3 in DNA: TGTGCCAGCAGCTCCGAGACAGGGGTCTACGAGCAGTACTTC. Translation: CASSSETGVYEQYF.

The rearrangement links TRBV2 to TRBJ1-6, with D maybe TRBD1 (5 bases). Germline CDR1 SNHLY, CDR2 FYNNEI. Trimming stripped 3 bases from V and 0 bases from J, with 6 bases between. CDR3 length equals 15 residues. CDR3 sequence reads: CASSDQGSYNSPLHF. CDR3 DNA sequence: TGTGCCAGCAGTGATCAGGGCTCCTATAATTCACCCCTCCACTTT.

The chain has TRBV6-5 and TRBJ2-3; D unresolved. V was shortened by 2 bases and J by 2 bases, with 5 bases between the two germline ends. From germline, CDR1 is MNHEY and CDR2 SVGAGI. The CDR3 runs to 13 residues. The DNA for the CDR3 is TGTGCCAGCAGTTACGACCACACAGATACGCAGTATTTT. Translation: CASSYDHTDTQYF.

The chain combines TRBV7-2 with TRBJ1-5, with TRBD1 identical over 7 bases. Per the germline V gene, CDR1 is SGHTA and CDR2 is FQGNSA. The V segment lost 3 bases and the J segment 7 bases; nucleotides outside the gene matches: 9. CDR3 length: 15 amino acids. This chain's CDR3 is CASSLGQTFGQPQHF. Here the CDR3 DNA reads TGTGCCAGCAGCTTGGGACAGACGTTTGGGCAGCCCCAGCATTTT.

J is TRBJ2-7 and V is TRBV5-1; D call uncertain. This CDR3 is 15 amino acids long. CDR1 and CDR2 from the germline V gene are SGHRS and YFSETQ. The V end lost 0 bases, the J end lost 3 bases, and 13 bases lay between the germline ends. This chain's CDR3 is CASSLGRSEIYEQYF. Here the CDR3 DNA reads TGCGCCAGCAGCTTGGGACGGAGCGAGATCTACGAGCAGTACTTC.

The chain combines TRBV6-1 with TRBJ1-2; D may be TRBD1 (5 bases). Deletions cut 0 bases from V and 0 bases from J, with 8 bases between. This CDR3 has 15 residues. The germline gives CDR1 MNHNS, CDR2 SASEGT. The DNA for the CDR3 is TGTGCCAGCAGTGAAGCGGGGCCCGCTAACTATGGCTACACCTTC. It specifies CASSEAGPANYGYTF.

This chain connects TRBV4-1 to TRBJ2-5; D remains ambiguous. The CDR3 has 14 residues. V was trimmed by 3 bases and J by 2 bases, leaving 10 bases between them. Germline CDR1 MGHRA, CDR2 YSYEKL. CDR3 nucleotides: TGCGCCAGCAGCCACATAGGGAATCAAGAGACCCAGTACTTC. It specifies CASSHIGNQETQYF.

The gene calls are TRBV4-3 and TRBJ1-1; 7 nucleotides align to TRBD1. CDR1 LGHNA and CDR2 YSLEER come from the germline V gene. CDR3 length equals 13 residues. The CDR3 protein is CASRGGPFGEAFF. The CDR3 bases are TGCGCTTCCAGGGGGGGCCCTTTCGGTGAAGCTTTCTTT.

This clone has a handful of counts. The J gene is TRBJ2-7, the V gene TRBV10-1; D could derive from TRBD1 or TRBD2 (5 bases each). Trimming removed 7 bases from V and 5 bases from J, with 18 bases in between. From germline, CDR1 is WNHNN and CDR2 SYGVQD (reference sequence). The CDR3 spans 14 residues. The CDR3 loop is CASIPGPEPHEQYF. The CDR3 DNA reads as TGCGCCAGCATTCCGGGGCCAGAGCCCCACGAGCAGTACTTC.

This chain joins TRBV11-2 and TRBJ1-6; unclear D gene. V was shortened by 2 bases and J by 7 bases, with 21 bases between the two germline ends. CDR3 size: 18 residues. Germline CDR1 and CDR2: SGHAT and FQNNGV. The CDR3 region has the DNA TGTGCCAGCAGCTTATATCTCGGGCTGTACACTGGCAATTCACCCCTCCACTTT. Protein: CASSLYLGLYTGNSPLHF.

A word on this clone: The junction shows a germline mismatch at one end, possibly a read error. The J gene is TRBJ1-2, the V gene TRBV6-5, with TRBD1 identical over 8 bases. Germline lookup yields CDR1 MNHEY and CDR2 SVGAGI. The CDR3 sequence is 11 residues long. The CDR3 spells CASSSRGRVAF. CDR3 nucleotides: TGTGCCAGCAGTTCCAGGGGGCGGGTCGCCTTC.

The rearrangement links TRBV5-1 to TRBJ1-2, with TRBD1 matching 11 bases. This CDR3 has 12 residues. CDR1 is SGHRS, CDR2 YFSETQ, per germline. J lost 12 bases, V lost 4 bases, and 5 bases had no gene match. This CDR3 reads CASSIGQGADTF. CDR3 bases: TGCGCCAGCAGCATCGGACAGGGGGCCGACACCTTC.

V and J are TRBV10-3 and TRBJ1-2; weak D call: TRBD1 (6 bases). The length of the CDR3 is 14 residues. Germline V CDR1 and CDR2: ENHRY, SYGVKD. Trimming took off 3 bases at V and 6 bases at J, with 14 bases between the two ends. CDR3 sequence (DNA): TGTGCCATCAGTGATACGGGGGCGTGGGATGGCTACACCTTC. Amino acid sequence: CAISDTGAWDGYTF.